The 10 T cell receptor beta chains below all came from one sample that was sequenced in a study of blood T cell repertoires in COVID-19. The data were produced by immunoSEQ multiplex PCR, yet TCRdb's version contains in-frame clones alone and is incomplete. This sample carries around 460,000 clones, roughly 89% of them seen once, and the ten largest clones take about 0.91%. Material: peripheral blood. The receptors were gathered from a man aged 18 to 29 with COVID-19, enrolled during active disease.

The rearrangement uses TRBV2 and TRBJ2-3; 7 bases map to TRBD2. CDR1 and CDR2 from the germline V gene are SNHLY and FYNNEI. The CDR3 sequence is 14 residues long. J gave up 5 bases and V 6 bases, and 8 bases lay outside the gene matches. The CDR3 DNA reads TGTGCCAGCAGCGTACCAGGGAGGGGAGATACGCAGTATTTT. This gives the protein CASSVPGRGDTQYF. Based on the CDR3 plus reference TRBV2 and TRBJ2-3, the full variable domain is EPEVTQTPSHQVTQMGQEVILRCVPISNHLYFYWYRQILGQKVEFLVSFYNNEISEKSEIFDDQFSVERPDGSNFTLKIRSTKLEDSAMYFCASSVPGRGDTQYFGPGTRLTVL.

The CDR3 protein is CASSQVGRVSTDTQYF. The CDR3 nucleotides are TGTGCCAGCAGCCAAGTGGGCAGGGTCAGCACAGATACGCAGTATTTT. The J gene is TRBJ2-3, the V gene TRBV3-1 (or the pseudogene TRBV3-2); possibly TRBD1 for D (5 bases). With 1 base removed from V and 0 bases from J, the gap between germline ends came to 11 bases. The germline CDR1 and CDR2 sequences are LGHDT and YNNKEL (reference sequence). CDR3 length: 16 amino acids.

This sequence joins TRBV10-2 and TRBJ2-1; the D is unclear. V was pared by 2 bases and J by 4 bases, with 6 bases between. Per germline, CDR1 WSHSY and CDR2 SAAADI. The CDR3 sequence is 13 residues long. The CDR3 here is CASSEPTYNEQFF. The CDR3 DNA reads TGCGCCAGCAGTGAGCCCACATACAATGAGCAGTTCTTC.

The chain is built from TRBV27 and TRBJ1-5, with 10 bases identical to TRBD1. The V segment lost 5 bases and the J segment 3 bases; nucleotides outside the gene matches: 7. This CDR3 is built from 16 residues. The germline CDR1 and CDR2 sequences are MNHEY and SMNVEV (reference sequence). The CDR3 spells CASSQGTGVSNQPQHF. DNA of the CDR3: TGTGCCAGCAGTCAAGGGACAGGGGTTTCCAATCAGCCCCAGCATTTT.

The chain joins TRBV11-3 to TRBJ2-7; D might be TRBD1 (6 bases). V gave up 1 base and J gave up 3 bases, with 13 bases separating them. The length of the CDR3 is 15 residues. Germline CDR1 and CDR2: SGHNT and YENEEA. Here the CDR3 reads CASSLGGGAFYEQYF. In DNA form, the CDR3 reads TGTGCCAGCAGCTTAGGAGGGGGTGCTTTCTACGAGCAGTACTTC.

The rearrangement links TRBV11-3 to TRBJ2-7, with D perhaps matching TRBD1 (5 bases). From germline, CDR1 is SGHNT and CDR2 YENEEA. V lost 5 bases, J lost 7 bases, and 15 bases lay in between. This CDR3 contains 13 residues. The DNA for the CDR3 is TGTGCCAGCAGCCTCCGGTCGGCAGGGGAGCAGTACTTC. Its translation: CASSLRSAGEQYF.

J is TRBJ2-5 and V is TRBV6-6; D is unclear. The germline V gene has CDR1 MNHNY and CDR2 SVGAGI (reference sequence). This CDR3 has 14 amino acids. The V gene lost 6 bases and the J gene lost 0 bases, with 11 bases spanning the gap. In DNA form, the CDR3 reads TGTGCCAGCAGGCCATACCAGTACCAAGAGACCCAGTACTTC. It codes for CASRPYQYQETQYF.

The V gene is TRBV28, the J gene TRBJ1-5, with 10 nucleotides matching TRBD1. Germline V lookup: CDR1 MDHEN, CDR2 SYDVKM. Germline trimming cut 5 bases from V and 5 bases from J; bases unmatched to any gene: 12. The CDR3 loop spans 17 amino acids. CDR3 protein: CASSGTGEVGEDQPQHF. DNA of the CDR3: TGTGCCAGCAGTGGGACAGGGGAGGTGGGTGAGGATCAGCCCCAGCATTTT.

The chain combines TRBV5-1 with TRBJ1-1; 10 bases match TRBD1. The CDR3 runs to 16 residues. V was clipped by 0 bases and J by 0 bases; unmatched bases: 2. Germline V gene sequence: CDR1 SGHRS, CDR2 YFSETQ. Written as DNA, the CDR3 is TGCGCCAGCAGCTTGGGACAGGGGGCTTTGAACACTGAAGCTTTCTTT. Translation gives CASSLGQGALNTEAFF.

V usage is TRBV3-1 (or the pseudogene TRBV3-2) and J usage is TRBJ1-6; perhaps TRBD1 as D (6 bases). With 1 base removed from V and 7 bases from J, the gap between germline ends came to 11 bases. CDR3 length equals 15 residues. Germline V gene sequence: CDR1 LGHDT, CDR2 YNNKEL (reference sequence). CDR3 nucleotides: TGTGCCAGCAGCCAAGTTGCAGGGGCCAATTCACCCCTCCACTTT. It codes for CASSQVAGANSPLHF.